Given below is one TCR beta chain in context. The sample belongs to a study of blood T cell repertoires in COVID-19. As for the study in general: Samples of COVID-19 (acute and convalescent) were obtained from the United States, Italy and Spain. The analysed material was cDNA or gDNA that came from T cells, B-cell-depleted T cells, or PBMCs.

This CDR3 is built from 15 residues. From germline, CDR1 is SGHAT and CDR2 FQNNGV. Trimming left V 4 bases short and J 0 bases short, with 12 bases between. Per the original methods: Amplifying reference gene primers gave estimates of nucleated cell counts. TCRdb's copy holds only in-frame clones and misses some; the assay was immunoSEQ multiplex PCR. V and J calls plus clone size are reproduced from that table; the DNA served to infer D and trimming. The sample records about 110,000 clones, less than 75% being singletons. This chain connects TRBV11-2 to TRBJ1-1; D possibly corresponds to TRBD1 (5 bases). Sequences were obtained from peripheral blood. This clonotype was sampled from a woman aged 40 to 50 with acute or convalescent COVID-19. The CDR3 coding sequence is TGTGCCAGCAGCTCCGGGGGGTTGGTGAACACTGAAGCTTTCTTT. This codes for CASSSGGLVNTEAFF.